Relative to its sample, the clone carrying this TCR beta chain is medium-sized. TRB rearrangements spanning V, D and J were amplified using mixed TRB-A/B primers. TCRdb reprocessed the multiplex PCR reads with MiXCR, giving one entry per CDR3 protein. The table includes 9,000 or so distinct CDR3 sequences, about a quarter detected once. The CDR3 spans 15 residues. Germline trimming cut 3 bases from V and 0 bases from J; bases unmatched to any gene: 2. Germline-derived CDR1 and CDR2 are KGHSH and LQKENI. Peripheral blood genomic DNA, not sorted cells or RNA, was the template. This sample is part of a study of T cell repertoires in aging, cancer and after chemotherapy.

The specimen sequenced was blood. The chain uses TRBV18 and TRBJ2-1; TRBD2 matches at 7 bases. The sequence came from a human donor with a blood cancer. The donor label of this sample is uncertain. CDR3 sequence (DNA): TGTGCCAGCTCACCGGGAGGGCGCTCCTACAATGAGCAGTTCTTC. Translating it yields CASSPGGRSYNEQFF.